The source of this TCR beta chain is a study of blood T cell repertoires in COVID-19. The wider study: T cells, B-cell-depleted T cells, or PBMCs supplied cDNA or gDNA.

Trimming took 3 bases from V and 0 from J; bases not matched to a gene: 7. The CDR3 runs to 16 residues. Germline V gives CDR1 GTSNPN, CDR2 SVGIG (reference sequence). Some clones are missing from TCRdb's copy, which holds only in-frame ones; the method was immunoSEQ multiplex PCR. The sample contains about 200,000 clones, around 84% of which appear only once. The specimen sequenced was peripheral blood. This receptor was obtained from a human donor in a cohort sampled during active COVID-19. The J gene is TRBJ2-7, the V gene TRBV30; 11 nucleotides agree with TRBD2. CDR3 sequence: CAWSGLAGGHSYEQYF. In nucleotides, the CDR3 is TGTGCCTGGAGCGGGCTAGCGGGAGGACACTCCTACGAGCAGTACTTC.